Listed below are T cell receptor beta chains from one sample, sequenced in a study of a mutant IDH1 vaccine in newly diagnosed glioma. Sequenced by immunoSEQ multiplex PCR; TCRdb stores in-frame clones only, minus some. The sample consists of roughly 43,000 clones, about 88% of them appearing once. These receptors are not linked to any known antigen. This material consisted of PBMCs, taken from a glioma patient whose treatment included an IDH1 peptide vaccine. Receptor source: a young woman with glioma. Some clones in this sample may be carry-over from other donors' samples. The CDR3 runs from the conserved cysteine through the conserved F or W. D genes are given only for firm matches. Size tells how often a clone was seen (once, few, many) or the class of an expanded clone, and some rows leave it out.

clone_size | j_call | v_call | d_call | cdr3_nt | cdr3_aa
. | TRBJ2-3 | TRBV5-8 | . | TGTGCCAGCAGCTTGGGCCTCAGGACAGATACGCAGTATTTT | CASSLGLRTDTQYF
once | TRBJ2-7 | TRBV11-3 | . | TGTGCCAGCAGCTTAGCCACACGGCAGGTCTACGAGCAGTACTTC | CASSLATRQVYEQYF
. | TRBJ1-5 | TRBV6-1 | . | TGTGCCAGCAGTGAAGCAACGGGACAGCCCCAGCATTTT | CASSEATGQPQHF
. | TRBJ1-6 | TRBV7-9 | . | TGTGCCAGCAGCTTAACACCTTCCCTAAAAGATAATTCACCCCTCCACTTT | CASSLTPSLKDNSPLHF
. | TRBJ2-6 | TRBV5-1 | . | TGCGCCAGCAGCTCCAGTTCTGGGGCCAACGTCCTGACTTTC | CASSSSSGANVLTF
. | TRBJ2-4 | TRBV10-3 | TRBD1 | TGTGCCATCACCCCGACAGGGGTACGGGACATTCAGTACTTC | CAITPTGVRDIQYF
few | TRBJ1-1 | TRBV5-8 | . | TGTGCCAGCAGCTTTTCAAGGTCTACCCGGGGCACTGAAGCTTTCTTT | CASSFSRSTRGTEAFF
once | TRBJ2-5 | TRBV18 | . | TGTGCCAGCTCACCGGGACCGGCCCAAGAGACCCAGTACTTC | CASSPGPAQETQYF
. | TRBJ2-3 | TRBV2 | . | TGTGCCAGCAGTGATGTCGGGTCTTGGACAGATACGCAGTATTTT | CASSDVGSWTDTQYF
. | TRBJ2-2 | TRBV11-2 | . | TGTGCCAGCAGCTTAACCAGGGGAGGAACCGGGGAGCTGTTTTTT | CASSLTRGGTGELFF
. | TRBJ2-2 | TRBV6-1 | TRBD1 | TGTGCCAGCCCCGGGACAGCGAACACCGGGGAGCTGTTTTTT | CASPGTANTGELFF
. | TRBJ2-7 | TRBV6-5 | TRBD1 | TGTGCCAGCAGTTACGCCGGGACAGCGTCCTACGAGCAGTACTTC | CASSYAGTASYEQYF
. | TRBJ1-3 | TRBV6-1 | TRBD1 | TGTGCCATTGCCGGGACAGGGAGTGGAAACACCATATATTTT | CAIAGTGSGNTIYF
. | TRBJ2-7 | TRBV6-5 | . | TGTGCCAGCAGTTACTCATCTTGGGGGGACGAGCAGTACTTC | CASSYSSWGDEQYF
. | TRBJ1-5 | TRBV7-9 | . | TGTGCCAGCAGCTTAGGGGTGGGGAATCAGCCCCAGCATTTT | CASSLGVGNQPQHF
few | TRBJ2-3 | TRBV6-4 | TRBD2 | TGTGCCAGCAGTGACGGGACTAGCGGGGGGGCAGATACGCAGTATTTT | CASSDGTSGGADTQYF
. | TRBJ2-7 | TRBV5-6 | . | TGTGCCAGCAGCTCAAACACCCGGGGAGGCGAGCAGTACTTC | CASSSNTRGGEQYF
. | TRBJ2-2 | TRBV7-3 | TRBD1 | TGTGCCAGCAGCCGGGACAGGGCCACCGGGGAGCTGTTTTTT | CASSRDRATGELFF
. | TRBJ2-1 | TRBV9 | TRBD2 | TGTGCCAGCAGCGAAGGACTAGCGGGGAACAGGTTTGAGCAGTTCTTC | CASSEGLAGNRFEQFF
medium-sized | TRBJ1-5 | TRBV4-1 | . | TGCGCCAGCAGCCTGCAGAGCAATCAGCCCCAGCATTTT | CASSLQSNQPQHF
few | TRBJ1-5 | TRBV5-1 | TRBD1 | TGCGCCAGCAGCTTGGACGGACAGGACAATCAGCCCCAGCATTTT | CASSLDGQDNQPQHF
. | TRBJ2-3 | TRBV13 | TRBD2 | TGTGCCAGCAGCTTGCGGGAGAGGGCGCCAGATACGCAGTATTTT | CASSLRERAPDTQYF
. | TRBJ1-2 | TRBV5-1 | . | TGCGCCAGCAGCCCCGGGCGGGGGTCCGATGGCTACACCTTC | CASSPGRGSDGYTF
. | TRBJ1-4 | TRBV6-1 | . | TGTGCCAGCAGGCGGGGGAAAACTAATGAAAAACTGTTTTTT | CASRRGKTNEKLFF
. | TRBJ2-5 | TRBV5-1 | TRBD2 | TGCGCCAGCAGCCGGGCGAGGAGGGAGGGAGAGACCCAGTACTTC | CASSRARREGETQYF
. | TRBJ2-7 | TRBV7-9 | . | TGTGCCAGCAGCCTCCCACCCACAGGGTACGAGCAGTACTTC | CASSLPPTGYEQYF
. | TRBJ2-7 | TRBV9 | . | TGTGCCAGCAGCGTCGGGACGGGAACCTACGAGCAGTACTTC | CASSVGTGTYEQYF
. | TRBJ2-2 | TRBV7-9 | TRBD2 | TGTGCCAGCAGCGGGACTAGCGGAACCATCGGGGAGCTGTTTTTT | CASSGTSGTIGELFF
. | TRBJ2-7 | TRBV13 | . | TGTGCCAGCAGCTTACCACGTTTATGGTACGAGCAGTACTTC | CASSLPRLWYEQYF
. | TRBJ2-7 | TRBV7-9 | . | TGTGCCAGCAACATATTCATCGTGGGCGAGCAGTACTTC | CASNIFIVGEQYF
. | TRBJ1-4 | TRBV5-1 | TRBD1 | TGCGCCAGCAGCCTCAGACAGGGGGCTAGCGAAAAACTGTTTTTT | CASSLRQGASEKLFF
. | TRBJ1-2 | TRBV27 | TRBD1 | TGTGCCAGCAGTCCGACAGGGGGGAACTATGGCTACACCTTC | CASSPTGGNYGYTF
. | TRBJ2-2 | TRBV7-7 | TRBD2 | TGTGCCAGCAGCCCGGGACTACAAAGCTCGAACACCGGGGAGCTGTTTTTT | CASSPGLQSSNTGELFF
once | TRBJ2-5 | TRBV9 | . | TGTGCCAGCAGCGTAGAGGGGGGAGGGGCGAGTGAGACCCAGTACTTC | CASSVEGGGASETQYF
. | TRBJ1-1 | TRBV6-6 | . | TGTGCCAGCATCCCAATAGGACACTCCCACACTGAAGCTTTCTTT | CASIPIGHSHTEAFF
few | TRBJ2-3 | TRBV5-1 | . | TGCGCCAGCAGCCGACTCCCAGATACGCAGTATTTT | CASSRLPDTQYF